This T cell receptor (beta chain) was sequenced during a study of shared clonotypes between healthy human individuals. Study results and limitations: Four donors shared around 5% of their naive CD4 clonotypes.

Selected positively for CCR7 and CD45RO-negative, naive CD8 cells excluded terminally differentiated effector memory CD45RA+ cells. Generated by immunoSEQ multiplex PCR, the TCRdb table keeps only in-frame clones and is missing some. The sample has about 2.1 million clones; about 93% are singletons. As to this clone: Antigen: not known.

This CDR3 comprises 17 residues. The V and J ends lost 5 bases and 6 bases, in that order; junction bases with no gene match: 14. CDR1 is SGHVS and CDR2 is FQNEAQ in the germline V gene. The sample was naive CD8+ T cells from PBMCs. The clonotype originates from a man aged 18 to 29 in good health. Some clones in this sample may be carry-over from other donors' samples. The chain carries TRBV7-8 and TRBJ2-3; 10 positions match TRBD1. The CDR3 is CASSAPGQGSFGDTQYF. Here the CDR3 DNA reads TGTGCCAGCAGCGCACCGGGACAGGGGTCCTTTGGGGATACGCAGTATTTT.